This paragraph covers one T cell receptor (beta chain) sequence. The CDR3 covers 14 residues. V lost 5 bases and J 6 bases, leaving 13 bases between the germline ends. Germline CDR1 is MNHEY and CDR2 is SMNVEV (reference sequence). The data originate from a study of cytomegalovirus exposure and HLA in healthy donors. A multiplex PCR was run with 60 Vbeta primers and 13 Jbeta primers. Produced via immunoSEQ multiplex PCR; TCRdb's table is partial and in-frame only. Here the sample spans around 120,000 clones, approximately 70% being singletons. The genes are TRBV27 and TRBJ2-2, with D perhaps TRBD2 (5 bases). Sequencing was performed on PBMCs. This receptor was obtained from a man aged 35-49 years in good health and CMV-seropositive. The DNA for the CDR3 is TGTGCCAGCAGTCCATCGGGGATCCCCGGGGAGCTGTTTTTT. This codes for CASSPSGIPGELFF.